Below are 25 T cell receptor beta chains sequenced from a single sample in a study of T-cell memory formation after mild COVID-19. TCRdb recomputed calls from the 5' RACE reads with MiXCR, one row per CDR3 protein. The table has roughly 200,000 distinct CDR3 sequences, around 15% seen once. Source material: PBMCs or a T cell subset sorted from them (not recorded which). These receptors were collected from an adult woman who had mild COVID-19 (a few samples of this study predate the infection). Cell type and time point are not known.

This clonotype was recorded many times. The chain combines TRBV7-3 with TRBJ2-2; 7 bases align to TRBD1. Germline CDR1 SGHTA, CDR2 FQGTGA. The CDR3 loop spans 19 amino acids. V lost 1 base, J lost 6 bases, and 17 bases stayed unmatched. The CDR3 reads CASSLRGQAGKSMAGELFF. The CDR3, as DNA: TGTGCCAGCAGCTTAAGAGGACAGGCGGGCAAGTCGATGGCCGGGGAGCTGTTTTTT.

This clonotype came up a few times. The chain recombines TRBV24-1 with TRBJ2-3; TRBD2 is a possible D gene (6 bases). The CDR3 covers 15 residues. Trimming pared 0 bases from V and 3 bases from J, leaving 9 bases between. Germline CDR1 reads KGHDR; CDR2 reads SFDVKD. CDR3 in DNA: TGTGCCACCAGTGATTTGGTCCGGGGGACAGATACGCAGTATTTT. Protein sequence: CATSDLVRGTDTQYF.

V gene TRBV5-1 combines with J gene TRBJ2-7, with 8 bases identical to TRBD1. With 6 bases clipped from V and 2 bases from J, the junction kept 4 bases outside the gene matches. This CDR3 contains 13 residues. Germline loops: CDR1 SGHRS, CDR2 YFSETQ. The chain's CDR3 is CASKRQGPYEQYF. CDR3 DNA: TGCGCCAGCAAACGACAGGGGCCCTACGAGCAGTACTTC.

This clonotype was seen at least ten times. The DNA for the CDR3 is TGCGCCAGCAGCCAAGATGCGGTCACAGATACGCAGTATTTT. Translation: CASSQDAVTDTQYF. The chain combines TRBV4-3 with TRBJ2-3; D is ambiguous. CDR1 and CDR2 (germline): LGHNA, YSLEER. V shed 0 bases and J shed 2 bases, with 6 bases lying between them. The CDR3 loop spans 14 amino acids.

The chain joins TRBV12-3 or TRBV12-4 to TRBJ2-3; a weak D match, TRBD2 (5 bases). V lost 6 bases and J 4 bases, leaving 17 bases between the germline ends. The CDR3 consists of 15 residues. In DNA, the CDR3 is TGTGCCAGCAGCTCAGGAGTAGCGTTCCCAGATACGCAGTATTTT. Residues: CASSSGVAFPDTQYF.

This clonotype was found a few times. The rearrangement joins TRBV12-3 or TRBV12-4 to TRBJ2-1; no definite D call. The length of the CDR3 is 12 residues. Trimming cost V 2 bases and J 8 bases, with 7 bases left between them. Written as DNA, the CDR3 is TGTGCCAGCAGTTTAAGACGCTATGAGCAGTTCTTC. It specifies CASSLRRYEQFF.

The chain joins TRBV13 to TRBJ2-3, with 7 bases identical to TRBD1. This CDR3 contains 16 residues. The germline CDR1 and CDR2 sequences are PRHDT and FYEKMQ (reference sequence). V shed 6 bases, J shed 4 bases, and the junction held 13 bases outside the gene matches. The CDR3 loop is CASSRNRGVKADTQYF. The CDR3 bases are TGTGCCAGCAGTCGCAACAGGGGTGTGAAGGCAGATACGCAGTATTTT.

CDR3 region: CSAPGQRWETQYF. The CDR3 nucleotides are TGCAGTGCTCCGGGACAGAGGTGGGAGACCCAGTACTTC. The chain combines TRBV20-1 with TRBJ2-5; 7 bases map to TRBD1. This CDR3 is built from 13 residues. The trim removed 5 bases at V and 5 bases at J, leaving 8 bases unmatched. Germline V gene data show CDR1 as DFQATT and CDR2 as SNEGSKA (reference sequence).

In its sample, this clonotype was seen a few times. For the CDR3, the DNA is TGTGCCAGCAGCCCGCAGACAGGTTTGAATTCACCCCTCCACTTT. It codes for CASSPQTGLNSPLHF. This rearrangement joins TRBV9 to TRBJ1-6; a weak D match, TRBD1 (6 bases). CDR3 length equals 15 residues. Germline CDR1 reads SGDLS; CDR2 reads YYNGEE. Trimming removed 4 bases at V and 7 bases at J, with 15 bases between.

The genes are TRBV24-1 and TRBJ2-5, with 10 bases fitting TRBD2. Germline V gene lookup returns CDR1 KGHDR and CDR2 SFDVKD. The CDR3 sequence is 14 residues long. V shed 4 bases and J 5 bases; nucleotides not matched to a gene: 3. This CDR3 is CATSDTSGVETQYF. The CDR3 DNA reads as TGTGCCACCAGTGACACTAGCGGGGTCGAGACCCAGTACTTC.

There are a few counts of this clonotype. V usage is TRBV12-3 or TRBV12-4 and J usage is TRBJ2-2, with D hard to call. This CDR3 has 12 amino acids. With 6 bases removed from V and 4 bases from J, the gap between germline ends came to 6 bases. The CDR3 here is CASRVGTGELFF. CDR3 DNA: TGTGCCAGCAGAGTGGGCACCGGGGAGCTGTTTTTT.

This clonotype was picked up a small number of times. The CDR3 loop reads CASSSTGGRAAFF. Written as DNA, the CDR3 is TGTGCCAGCAGCTCGACAGGGGGCCGCGCAGCTTTCTTT. This rearrangement joins TRBV7-9 to TRBJ1-1; 10 bases map to TRBD1. J was trimmed by 10 bases and V by 4 bases; bases with no gene match: 6. Germline V gene data show CDR1 as SEHNR and CDR2 as FQNEAQ (reference sequence). This CDR3 has 13 residues.

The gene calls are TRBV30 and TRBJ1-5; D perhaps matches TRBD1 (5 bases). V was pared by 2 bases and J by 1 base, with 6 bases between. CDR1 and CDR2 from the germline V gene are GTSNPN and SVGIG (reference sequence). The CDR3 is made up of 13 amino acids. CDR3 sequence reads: CAWSPGSNQPQHF. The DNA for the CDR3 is TGTGCCTGGAGTCCAGGGAGCAATCAGCCCCAGCATTTT.

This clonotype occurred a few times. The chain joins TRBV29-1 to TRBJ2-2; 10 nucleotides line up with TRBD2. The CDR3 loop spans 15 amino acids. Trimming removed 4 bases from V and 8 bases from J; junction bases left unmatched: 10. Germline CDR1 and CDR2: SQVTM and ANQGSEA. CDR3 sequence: CSVGSLAGVSGELFF. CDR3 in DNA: TGCAGCGTTGGTAGTCTAGCGGGAGTGTCAGGGGAGCTGTTTTTT.

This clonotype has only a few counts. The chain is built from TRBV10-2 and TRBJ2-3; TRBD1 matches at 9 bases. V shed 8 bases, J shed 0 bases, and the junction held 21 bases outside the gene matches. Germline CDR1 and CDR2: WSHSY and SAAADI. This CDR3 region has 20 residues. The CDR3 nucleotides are TGCGCCAGCCCACGCTTTAAACCGGGACAGGGAGTAGTCAGCACAGATACGCAGTATTTT. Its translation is CASPRFKPGQGVVSTDTQYF.

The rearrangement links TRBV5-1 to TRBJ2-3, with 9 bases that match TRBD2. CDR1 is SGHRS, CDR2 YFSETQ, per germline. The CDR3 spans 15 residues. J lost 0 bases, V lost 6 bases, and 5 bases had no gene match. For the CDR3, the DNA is TGCGCCAGCATGCTAGCGGGGTCTAGCACAGATACGCAGTATTTT. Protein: CASMLAGSSTDTQYF.

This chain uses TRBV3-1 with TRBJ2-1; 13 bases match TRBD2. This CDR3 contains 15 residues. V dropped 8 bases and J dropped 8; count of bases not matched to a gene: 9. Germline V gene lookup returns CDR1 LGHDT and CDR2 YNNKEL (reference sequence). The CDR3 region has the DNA TGTGCCAGCGGTAAACTAGCGGGAGGGTGGGATGAGCAGTTCTTC. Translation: CASGKLAGGWDEQFF.

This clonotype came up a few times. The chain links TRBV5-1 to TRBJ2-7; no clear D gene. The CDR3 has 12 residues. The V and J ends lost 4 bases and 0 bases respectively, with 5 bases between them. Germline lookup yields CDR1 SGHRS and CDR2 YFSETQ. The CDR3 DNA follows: TGCGCCAGCAGCGGGAACTCCTACGAGCAGTACTTC. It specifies CASSGNSYEQYF.

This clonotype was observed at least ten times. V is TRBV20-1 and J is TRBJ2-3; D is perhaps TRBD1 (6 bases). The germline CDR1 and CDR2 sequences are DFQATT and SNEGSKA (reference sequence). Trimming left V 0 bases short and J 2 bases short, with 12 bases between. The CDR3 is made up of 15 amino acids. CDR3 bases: TGCAGTGCTAGAGATCGGAGACAGGCCACAGATACGCAGTATTTT. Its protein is CSARDRRQATDTQYF.

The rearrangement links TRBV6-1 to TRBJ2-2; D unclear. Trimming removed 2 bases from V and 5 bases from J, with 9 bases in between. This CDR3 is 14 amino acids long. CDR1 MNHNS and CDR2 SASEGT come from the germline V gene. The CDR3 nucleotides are TGTGCCAGCAGTGAAATGGCCGGTACCGGGGAGCTGTTTTTT. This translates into CASSEMAGTGELFF.

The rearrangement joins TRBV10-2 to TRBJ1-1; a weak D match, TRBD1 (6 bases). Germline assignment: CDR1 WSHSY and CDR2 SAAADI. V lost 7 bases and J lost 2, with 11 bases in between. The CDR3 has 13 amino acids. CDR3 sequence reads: CASTWDTNTEAFF. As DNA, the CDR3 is TGCGCCAGCACTTGGGACACCAACACTGAAGCTTTCTTT.

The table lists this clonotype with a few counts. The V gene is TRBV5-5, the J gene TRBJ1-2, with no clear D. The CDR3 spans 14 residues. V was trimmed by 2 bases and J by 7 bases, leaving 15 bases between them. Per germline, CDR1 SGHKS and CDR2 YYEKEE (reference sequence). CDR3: CASSFALKGGGYTF. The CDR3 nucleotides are TGTGCCAGCAGCTTCGCCTTGAAGGGAGGTGGCTACACCTTC.

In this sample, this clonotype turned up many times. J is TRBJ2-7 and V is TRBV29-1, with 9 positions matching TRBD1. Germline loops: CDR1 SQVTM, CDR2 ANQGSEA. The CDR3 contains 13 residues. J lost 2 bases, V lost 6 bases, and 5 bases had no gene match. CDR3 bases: TGCAGCGTAACCGGGACAGGGACCTACGAGCAGTACTTC. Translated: CSVTGTGTYEQYF.

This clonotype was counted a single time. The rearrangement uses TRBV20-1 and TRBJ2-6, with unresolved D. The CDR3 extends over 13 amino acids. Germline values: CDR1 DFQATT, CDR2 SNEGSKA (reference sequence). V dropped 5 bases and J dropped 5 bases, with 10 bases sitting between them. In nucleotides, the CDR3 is TGCAGTGCTGGGCCAGACAGGGCCAACGTCCTGACTTTC. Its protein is CSAGPDRANVLTF.

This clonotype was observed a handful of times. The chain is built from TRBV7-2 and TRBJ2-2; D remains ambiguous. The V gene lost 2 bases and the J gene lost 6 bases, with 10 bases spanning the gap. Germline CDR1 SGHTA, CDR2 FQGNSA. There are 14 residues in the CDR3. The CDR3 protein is CASSLTRGSGELFF. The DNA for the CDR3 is TGTGCCAGCAGCTTAACACGAGGCTCCGGGGAGCTGTTTTTT.